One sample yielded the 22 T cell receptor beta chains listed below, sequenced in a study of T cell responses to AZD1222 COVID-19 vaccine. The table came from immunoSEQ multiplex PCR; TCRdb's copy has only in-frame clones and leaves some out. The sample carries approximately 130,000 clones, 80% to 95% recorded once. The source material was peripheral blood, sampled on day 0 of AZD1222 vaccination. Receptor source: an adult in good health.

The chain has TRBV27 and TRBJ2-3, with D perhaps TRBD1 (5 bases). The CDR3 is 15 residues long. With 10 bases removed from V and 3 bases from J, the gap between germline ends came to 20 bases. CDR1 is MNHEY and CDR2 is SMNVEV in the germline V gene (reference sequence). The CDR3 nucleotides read TGTGCCATACAACGACTGTCGGCAGGGACAGATACGCAGTATTTT. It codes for CAIQRLSAGTDTQYF.

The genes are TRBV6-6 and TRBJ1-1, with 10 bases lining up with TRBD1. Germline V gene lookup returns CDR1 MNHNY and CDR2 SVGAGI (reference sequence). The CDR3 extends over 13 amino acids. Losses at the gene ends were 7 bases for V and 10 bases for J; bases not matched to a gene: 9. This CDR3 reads CASNIRDRGRAFF. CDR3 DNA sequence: TGTGCCAGCAATATACGGGACAGGGGAAGAGCTTTCTTT.

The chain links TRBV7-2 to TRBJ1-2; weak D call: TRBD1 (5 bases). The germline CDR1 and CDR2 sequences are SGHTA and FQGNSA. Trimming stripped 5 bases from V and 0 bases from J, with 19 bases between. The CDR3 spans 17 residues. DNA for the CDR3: TGTGCCAGCAGCAATCGGAACCCCGACAGAACTAACTATGGCTACACCTTC. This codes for CASSNRNPDRTNYGYTF.

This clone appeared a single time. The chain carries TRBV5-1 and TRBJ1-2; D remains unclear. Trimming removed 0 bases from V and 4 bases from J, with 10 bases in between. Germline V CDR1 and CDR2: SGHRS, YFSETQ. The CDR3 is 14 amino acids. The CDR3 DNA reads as TGCGCCAGCAGCTTGGACACCCCTATCTATGGCTACACCTTC. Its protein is CASSLDTPIYGYTF.

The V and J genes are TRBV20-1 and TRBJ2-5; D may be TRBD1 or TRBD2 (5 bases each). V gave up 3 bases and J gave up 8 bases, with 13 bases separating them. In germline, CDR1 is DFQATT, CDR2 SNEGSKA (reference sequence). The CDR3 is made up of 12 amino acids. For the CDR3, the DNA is TGCAGTGCTAGTAGGGACCCACTCACCCAGTACTTC. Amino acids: CSASRDPLTQYF.

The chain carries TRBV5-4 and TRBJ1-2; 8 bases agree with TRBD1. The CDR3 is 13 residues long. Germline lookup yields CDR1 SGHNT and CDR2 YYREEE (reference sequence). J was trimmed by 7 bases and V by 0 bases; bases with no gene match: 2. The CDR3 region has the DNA TGTGCCAGCAGCTTGGTAACAGGGGGTGGCTACACCTTC. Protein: CASSLVTGGGYTF.

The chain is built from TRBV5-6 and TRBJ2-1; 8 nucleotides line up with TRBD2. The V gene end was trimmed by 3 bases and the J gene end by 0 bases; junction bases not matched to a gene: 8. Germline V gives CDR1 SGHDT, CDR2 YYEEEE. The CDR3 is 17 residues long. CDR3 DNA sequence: TGTGCCAGCAGCTATACTAGCGGCCCGAGCTCCTACAATGAGCAGTTCTTC. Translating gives CASSYTSGPSSYNEQFF.

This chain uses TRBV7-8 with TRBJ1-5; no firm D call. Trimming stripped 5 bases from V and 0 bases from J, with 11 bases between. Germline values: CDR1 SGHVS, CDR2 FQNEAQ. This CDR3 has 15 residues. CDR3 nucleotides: TGTGCCAGCAGCCCTCTGGGGTCTAGCAATCAGCCCCAGCATTTT. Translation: CASSPLGSSNQPQHF.

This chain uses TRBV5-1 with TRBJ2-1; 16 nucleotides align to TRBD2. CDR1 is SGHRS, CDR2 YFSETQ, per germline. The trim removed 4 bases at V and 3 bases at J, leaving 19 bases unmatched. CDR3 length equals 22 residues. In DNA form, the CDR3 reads TGCGCCAGCAGCCGCCTCATCGGGACTAGCGGGAGGGGAGCGAGGGTCTACAATGAGCAGTTCTTC. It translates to CASSRLIGTSGRGARVYNEQFF. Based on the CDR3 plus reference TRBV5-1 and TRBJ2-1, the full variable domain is KAGVTQTPRYLIKTRGQQVTLSCSPISGHRSVSWYQQTPGQGLQFLFEYFSETQRNKGNFPGRFSGRQFSNSRSEMNVSTLELGDSALYLCASSRLIGTSGRGARVYNEQFFGPGTRLTVL.

This chain's CDR3 is CASSRGGTGTYEQYF. CDR3 DNA sequence: TGTGCCAGCAGCCGCGGCGGGACAGGTACCTACGAGCAGTACTTC. This sequence joins TRBV6-5 and TRBJ2-7, with 8 bases aligning to TRBD1. CDR1 is MNHEY and CDR2 is SVGAGI in the germline V gene. The CDR3 consists of 15 residues. Trimming at V came to 6 bases and at J to 2 bases, leaving 9 bases not matched to a gene.

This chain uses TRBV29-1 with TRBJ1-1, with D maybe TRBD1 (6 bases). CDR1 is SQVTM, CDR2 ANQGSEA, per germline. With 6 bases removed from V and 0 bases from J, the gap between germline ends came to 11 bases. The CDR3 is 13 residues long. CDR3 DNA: TGCAGCGTCTCGAGGGGGATGAACACTGAAGCTTTCTTT. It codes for CSVSRGMNTEAFF.

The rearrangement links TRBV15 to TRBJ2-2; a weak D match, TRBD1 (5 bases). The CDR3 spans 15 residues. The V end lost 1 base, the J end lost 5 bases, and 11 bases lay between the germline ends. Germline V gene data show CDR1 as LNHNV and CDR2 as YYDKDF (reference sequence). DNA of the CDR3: TGTGCCACCAGCAGAGCAGGGATGGGTACCGGGGAGCTGTTTTTT. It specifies CATSRAGMGTGELFF.

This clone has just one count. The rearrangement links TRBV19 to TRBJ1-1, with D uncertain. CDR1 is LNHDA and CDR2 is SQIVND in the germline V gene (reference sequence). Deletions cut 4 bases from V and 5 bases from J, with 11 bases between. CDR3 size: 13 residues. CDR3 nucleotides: TGTGCCAGTAGTACAGGAATATTTACTGAAGCTTTCTTT. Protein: CASSTGIFTEAFF. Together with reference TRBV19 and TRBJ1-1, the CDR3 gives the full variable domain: DGGITQSPKYLFRKEGQNVTLSCEQNLNHDAMYWYRQDPGQGLRLIYYSQIVNDFQKGDIAEGYSVSREKKESFPLTVTSAQKNPTAFYLCASSTGIFTEAFFGQGTRLTVV.

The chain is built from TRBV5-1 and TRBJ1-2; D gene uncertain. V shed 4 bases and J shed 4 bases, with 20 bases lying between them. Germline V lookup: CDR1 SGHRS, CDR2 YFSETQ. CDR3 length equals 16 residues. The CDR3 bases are TGCGCCAGCAGCCCAACCTCCTTCGGGCAGATCTATGGCTACACCTTC. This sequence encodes CASSPTSFGQIYGYTF.

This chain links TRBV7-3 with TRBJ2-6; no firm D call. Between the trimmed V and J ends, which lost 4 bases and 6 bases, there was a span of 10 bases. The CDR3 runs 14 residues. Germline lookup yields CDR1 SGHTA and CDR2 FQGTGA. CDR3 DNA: TGTGCCAGCAGCTCGGGTTCGATGGCCAACGTCCTGACTTTC. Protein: CASSSGSMANVLTF.

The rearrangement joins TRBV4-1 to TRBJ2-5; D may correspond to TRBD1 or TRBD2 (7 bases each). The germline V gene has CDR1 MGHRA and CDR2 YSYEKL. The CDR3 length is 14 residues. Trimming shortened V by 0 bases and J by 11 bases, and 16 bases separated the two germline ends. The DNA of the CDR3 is TGCGCCAGCAGCCAAGAAGGGGGCGGGGGAAAGCAGTACTTC. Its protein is CASSQEGGGGKQYF.

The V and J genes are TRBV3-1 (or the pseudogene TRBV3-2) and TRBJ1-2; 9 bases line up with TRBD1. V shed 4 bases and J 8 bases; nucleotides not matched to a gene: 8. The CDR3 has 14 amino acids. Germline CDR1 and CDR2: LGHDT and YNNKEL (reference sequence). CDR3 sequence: CASSRAGTGRGYTF. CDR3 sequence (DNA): TGTGCCAGCAGCCGAGCCGGGACAGGGAGAGGCTACACCTTC.

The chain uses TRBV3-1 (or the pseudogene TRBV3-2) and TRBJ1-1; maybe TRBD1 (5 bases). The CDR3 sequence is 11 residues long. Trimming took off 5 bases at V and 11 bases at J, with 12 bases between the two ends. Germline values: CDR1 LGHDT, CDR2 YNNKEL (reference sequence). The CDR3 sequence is CASSTDSGAFF. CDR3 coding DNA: TGTGCCAGCAGCACCGACAGTGGCGCTTTCTTT.

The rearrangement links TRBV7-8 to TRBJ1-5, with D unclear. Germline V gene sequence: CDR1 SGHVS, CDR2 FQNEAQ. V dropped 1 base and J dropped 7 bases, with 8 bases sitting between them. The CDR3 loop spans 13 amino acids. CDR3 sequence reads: CASSLERAQPQHF. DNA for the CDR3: TGTGCCAGCAGCTTAGAACGAGCACAGCCCCAGCATTTT.

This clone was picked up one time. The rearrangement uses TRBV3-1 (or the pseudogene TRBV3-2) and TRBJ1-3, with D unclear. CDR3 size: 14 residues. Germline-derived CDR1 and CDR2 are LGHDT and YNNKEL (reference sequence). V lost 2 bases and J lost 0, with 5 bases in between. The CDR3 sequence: CASSQRSSGNTIYF. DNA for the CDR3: TGTGCCAGCAGCCAACGCAGCTCTGGAAACACCATATATTTT.

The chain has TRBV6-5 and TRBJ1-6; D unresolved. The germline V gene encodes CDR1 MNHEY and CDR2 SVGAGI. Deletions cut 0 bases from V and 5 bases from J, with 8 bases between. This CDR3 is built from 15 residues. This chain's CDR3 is CASSYSPRNNSPLHF. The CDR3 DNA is TGTGCCAGCAGTTACTCGCCACGAAATAATTCACCCCTCCACTTT.

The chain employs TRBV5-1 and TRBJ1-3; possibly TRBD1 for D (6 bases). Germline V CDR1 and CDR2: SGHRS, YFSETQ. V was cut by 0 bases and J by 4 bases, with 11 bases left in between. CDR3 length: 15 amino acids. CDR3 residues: CASSLVGGNGNTIYF. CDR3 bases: TGCGCCAGCAGCTTGGTAGGGGGAAACGGAAACACCATATATTTT.